This T cell receptor beta chain is from a study of T cells in Graves' hyperthyroidism and ophthalmopathy. Over 18 months, lack of ophthalmopathy progression marked Graves' hyperthyroidism as stable. This clonotype was detected ten times or more. The ends lost 4 bases at V and 2 bases at J; junction bases unmatched: 4. CDR1 is LNHDA, CDR2 SQIVND, per germline (reference sequence). CDR3 size: 15 residues. The source material, RNA transcripts, was used to amplify TCR beta CDR3 regions. The HTBI primer set drove a first-round RT-PCR of the TCR CDR3. From the multiplex PCR reads, TCRdb called clonotypes with MiXCR, one entry per CDR3 protein. The table has about 560,000 distinct CDR3 sequences, about 43% seen once; the top ten hold nearly 8.5%.

This TCR derives from a woman aged 18-29 years with Graves' hyperthyroidism. The chain combines TRBV19 with TRBJ2-5, with 10 bases lining up with TRBD2. Source material: peripheral blood or thyroid tissue (not recorded which). The CDR3 region has the DNA TGTGCCAGTAGTAGGCCGGGACTAGCGCAAGAGACCCAGTACTTC. Residues: CASSRPGLAQETQYF.